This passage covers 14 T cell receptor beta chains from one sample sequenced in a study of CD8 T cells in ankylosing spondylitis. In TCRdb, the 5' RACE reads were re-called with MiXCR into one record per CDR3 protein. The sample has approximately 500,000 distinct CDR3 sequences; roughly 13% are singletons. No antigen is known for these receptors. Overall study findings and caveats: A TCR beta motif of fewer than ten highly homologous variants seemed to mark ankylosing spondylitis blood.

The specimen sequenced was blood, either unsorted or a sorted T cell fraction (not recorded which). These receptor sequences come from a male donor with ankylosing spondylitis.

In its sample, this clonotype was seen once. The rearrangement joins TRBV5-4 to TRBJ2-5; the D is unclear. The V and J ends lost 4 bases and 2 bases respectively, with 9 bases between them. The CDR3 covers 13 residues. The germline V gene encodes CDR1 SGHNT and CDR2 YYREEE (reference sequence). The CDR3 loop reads CASSETIQETQYF. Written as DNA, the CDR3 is TGTGCCAGCAGCGAGACAATTCAAGAGACCCAGTACTTC.

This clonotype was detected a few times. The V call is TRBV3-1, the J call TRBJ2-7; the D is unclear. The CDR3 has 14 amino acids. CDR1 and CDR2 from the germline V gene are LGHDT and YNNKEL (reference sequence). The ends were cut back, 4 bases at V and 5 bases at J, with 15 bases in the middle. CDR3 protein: CASSPLKTVHEQYF. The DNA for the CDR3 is TGTGCCAGCAGCCCCCTAAAGACTGTCCACGAGCAGTACTTC.

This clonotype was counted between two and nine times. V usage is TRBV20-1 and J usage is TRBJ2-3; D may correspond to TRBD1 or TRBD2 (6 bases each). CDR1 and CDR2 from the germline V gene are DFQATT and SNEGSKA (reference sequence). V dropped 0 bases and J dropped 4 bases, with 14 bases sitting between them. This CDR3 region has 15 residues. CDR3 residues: CSARDQGTFSDTQYF. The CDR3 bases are TGCAGTGCTAGAGATCAGGGGACTTTCTCAGATACGCAGTATTTT.

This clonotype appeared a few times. The CDR3 DNA reads TGCGCCAGCAGCCAAGGGGGGCAGGGCGGGGAGCCCCAGCATTTT. Translating it yields CASSQGGQGGEPQHF. The chain carries TRBV4-1 and TRBJ1-5, with a possible D match to TRBD1 (6 bases). The germline V gene has CDR1 MGHRA and CDR2 YSYEKL. The CDR3 runs 15 residues. V gave up 1 base and J gave up 8 bases, with 15 bases separating them.

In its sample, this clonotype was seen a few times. The CDR3 loop is CASSLGLGLAANEQFF. As DNA, the CDR3 is TGTGCCAGCAGCTTAGGCCTAGGGCTAGCGGCCAATGAGCAGTTCTTC. The chain combines TRBV13 with TRBJ2-1, with 7 bases identical to TRBD2. Trimming removed 0 bases from V and 6 bases from J; junction bases left unmatched: 8. Per the germline V gene, CDR1 is PRHDT and CDR2 is FYEKMQ (reference sequence). The CDR3 contains 16 residues.

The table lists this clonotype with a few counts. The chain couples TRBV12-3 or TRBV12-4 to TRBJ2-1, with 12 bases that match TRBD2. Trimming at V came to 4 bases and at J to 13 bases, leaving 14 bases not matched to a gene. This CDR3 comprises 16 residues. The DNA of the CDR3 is TGTGCCAGCAGTTCCAGGACTAGCGGGACCATACTGGGACAGTTCTTC. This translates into CASSSRTSGTILGQFF.

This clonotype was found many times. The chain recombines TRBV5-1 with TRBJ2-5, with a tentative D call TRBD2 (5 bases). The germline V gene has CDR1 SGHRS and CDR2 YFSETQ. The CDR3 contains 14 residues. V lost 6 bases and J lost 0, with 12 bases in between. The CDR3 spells CASMRSGNQETQYF. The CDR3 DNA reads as TGCGCCAGCATGAGAAGCGGAAACCAAGAGACCCAGTACTTC.

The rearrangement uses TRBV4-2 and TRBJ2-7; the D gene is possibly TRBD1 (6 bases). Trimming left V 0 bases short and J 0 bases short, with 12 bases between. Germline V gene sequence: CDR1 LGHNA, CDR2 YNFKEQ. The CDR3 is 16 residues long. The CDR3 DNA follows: TGTGCCAGCAGCCAAGATCACCAGGGGTCCTCCTACGAGCAGTACTTC. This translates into CASSQDHQGSSYEQYF.

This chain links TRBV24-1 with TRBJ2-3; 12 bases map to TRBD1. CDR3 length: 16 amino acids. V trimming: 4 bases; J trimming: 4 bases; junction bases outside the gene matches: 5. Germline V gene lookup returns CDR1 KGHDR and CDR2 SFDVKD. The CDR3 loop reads CATSDRDRGPADTQYF. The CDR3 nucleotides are TGTGCCACCAGTGACCGGGACAGGGGGCCTGCAGATACGCAGTATTTT.

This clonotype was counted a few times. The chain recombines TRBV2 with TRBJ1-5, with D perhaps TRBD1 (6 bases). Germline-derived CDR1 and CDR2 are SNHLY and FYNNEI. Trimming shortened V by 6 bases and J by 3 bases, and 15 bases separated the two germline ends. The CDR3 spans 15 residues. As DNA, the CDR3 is TGTGCCAGCAGGAGAGGGGGTACAGACAATCAGCCCCAGCATTTT. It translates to CASRRGGTDNQPQHF.

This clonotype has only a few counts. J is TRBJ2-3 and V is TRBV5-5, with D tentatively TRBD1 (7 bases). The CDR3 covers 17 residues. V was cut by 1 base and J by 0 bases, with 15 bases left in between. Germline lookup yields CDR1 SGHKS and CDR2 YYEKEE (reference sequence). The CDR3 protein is CASSLRGGGASTDTQYF. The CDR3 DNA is TGTGCCAGCAGCTTGAGAGGGGGCGGGGCTAGCACAGATACGCAGTATTTT.

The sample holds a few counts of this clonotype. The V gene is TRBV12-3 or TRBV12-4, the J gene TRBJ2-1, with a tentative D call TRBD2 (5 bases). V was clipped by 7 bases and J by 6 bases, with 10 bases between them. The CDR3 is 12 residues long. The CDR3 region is CASTPDFNEQFF. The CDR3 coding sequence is TGTGCCAGCACCCCGGACTTCAATGAGCAGTTCTTC.

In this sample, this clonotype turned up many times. CDR3 sequence (DNA): TGCAGTTCTCCCTCCCGGACAGTCAAAGAGACCCAGTACTTC. Amino acids: CSSPSRTVKETQYF. This sequence joins TRBV20-1 and TRBJ2-5; maybe TRBD1 (6 bases). This CDR3 region has 14 residues. CDR1 is DFQATT and CDR2 is SNEGSKA in the germline V gene (reference sequence). V lost 8 bases and J 3 bases, leaving 19 bases between the germline ends.

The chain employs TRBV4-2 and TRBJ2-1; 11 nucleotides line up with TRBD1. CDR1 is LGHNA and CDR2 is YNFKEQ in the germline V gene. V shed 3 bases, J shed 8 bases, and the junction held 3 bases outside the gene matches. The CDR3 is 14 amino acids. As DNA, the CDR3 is TGTGCCAGCAGCCAGGGACAGGGGGGGGATGAGCAGTTCTTC. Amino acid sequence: CASSQGQGGDEQFF.